A single sample gave rise to the 16 T cell receptor beta chains below, sequenced in a study of blood T cell repertoires in COVID-19. Data came from immunoSEQ multiplex PCR; TCRdb stores just in-frame clones and leaves some out. Among around 300,000 clones listed, 80% to 90% were seen once. The source material was peripheral blood. These receptors were obtained from a man aged 45-65 years with active or convalescent COVID-19.

J is TRBJ1-6 and V is TRBV4-1, with 12 nucleotides matching TRBD1. CDR3 length equals 21 residues. Germline V gives CDR1 MGHRA, CDR2 YSYEKL. V dropped 0 bases and J dropped 0; count of bases not matched to a gene: 9. The CDR3 sequence is CASSQDPGTGGVSSYNSPLHF. The CDR3 DNA is TGCGCCAGCAGCCAAGATCCAGGGACAGGGGGCGTCAGCTCCTATAATTCACCCCTCCACTTT.

The rearrangement uses TRBV6-5 and TRBJ1-2; unclear D gene. Between the trimmed V and J ends, which lost 0 bases and 4 bases, there was a span of 9 bases. Germline-derived CDR1 and CDR2 are MNHEY and SVGAGI. CDR3 length: 14 residues. For the CDR3, the DNA is TGTGCCAGCAGTTACTCGACCAGGCTCTATGGCTACACCTTC. Amino acid sequence: CASSYSTRLYGYTF.

This clone has just one count. The CDR3 loop is CASSLQRLDSEAFF. The DNA for the CDR3 is TGTGCCAGCTCACTCCAGCGCCTCGACTCTGAAGCTTTCTTT. V gene TRBV18 combines with J gene TRBJ1-1; D unclear. Germline values: CDR1 KGHSH, CDR2 LQKENI. The CDR3 length is 14 residues. Trimming took off 4 bases at V and 6 bases at J, with 15 bases between the two ends.

The CDR3 nucleotides read TGTGCCTGGGCGGTGGATACGCAGTATTTT. Translation: CAWAVDTQYF. The chain combines TRBV30 with TRBJ2-3; D is ambiguous. The CDR3 spans 10 residues. CDR1 GTSNPN and CDR2 SVGIG come from the germline V gene (reference sequence). V dropped 5 bases and J dropped 6 bases, with 6 bases sitting between them.

The genes are TRBV5-1 and TRBJ1-2; 8 bases line up with TRBD1. The CDR3 totals 15 residues. Germline V lookup: CDR1 SGHRS, CDR2 YFSETQ. J was trimmed by 8 bases and V by 0 bases; bases with no gene match: 9. DNA of the CDR3: TGCGCCAGCAGCTTGGTGCCAGACAGGGGAAAAGGCTACACCTTC. Its protein is CASSLVPDRGKGYTF.

The chain combines TRBV2 with TRBJ1-4; 9 bases map to TRBD1. Trimming took 5 bases from V and 8 from J; bases not matched to a gene: 6. In germline, CDR1 is SNHLY, CDR2 FYNNEI. The CDR3 is made up of 14 amino acids. The chain's CDR3 is CASSKQGAGEKLFF. The CDR3 DNA follows: TGTGCCAGCAGTAAACAGGGGGCCGGGGAAAAACTGTTTTTT.

The chain uses TRBV7-8 and TRBJ2-5, with a weak D call TRBD1 (5 bases). Germline V gene sequence: CDR1 SGHVS, CDR2 FQNEAQ. CDR3 length: 14 residues. The V end was cut by 6 bases, the J end by 2 bases, with 13 bases between. The CDR3 coding sequence is TGTGCCAGCAGTAAAGGGGATGGGCAAGAGACCCAGTACTTC. Protein: CASSKGDGQETQYF.

The chain carries TRBV30 and TRBJ1-4; no clear D gene. This CDR3 contains 14 residues. Germline values: CDR1 GTSNPN, CDR2 SVGIG (reference sequence). Trimming shortened V by 3 bases and J by 3 bases, and 11 bases separated the two germline ends. The CDR3 region has the DNA TGTGCCTGGAGGTCAGGCTACTCTAATGAAAAACTGTTTTTT. It codes for CAWRSGYSNEKLFF.

The rearrangement links TRBV4-2 to TRBJ2-3, with 13 bases that match TRBD2. With V trimmed by 4 bases and J by 4 bases, 11 bases remained unmatched. The germline V gene encodes CDR1 LGHNA and CDR2 YNFKEQ. The CDR3 contains 18 residues. The DNA for the CDR3 is TGTGCCAGCAGCCTACGGACTAGCGGGAGTGGGGGAGCAGATACGCAGTATTTT. It translates to CASSLRTSGSGGADTQYF.

The V and J genes are TRBV3-1 (or the pseudogene TRBV3-2) and TRBJ2-7; 8 bases are shared with TRBD1. This CDR3 region has 15 residues. V shed 4 bases, J shed 3 bases, and the junction held 8 bases outside the gene matches. Germline values: CDR1 LGHDT, CDR2 YNNKEL (reference sequence). The CDR3 DNA sequence: TGTGCCAGCAGCCGAGGGACAGGATCCTTCTACGAGCAGTACTTC. Translating it yields CASSRGTGSFYEQYF.

The chain couples TRBV5-1 to TRBJ2-1; TRBD1 matches at 9 bases. Trimming cost V 0 bases and J 4 bases; bases outside gene matches: 5. The CDR3 is 16 amino acids. Germline assignment: CDR1 SGHRS and CDR2 YFSETQ. CDR3 amino acids: CASSLAQGALYNEQFF. CDR3 DNA: TGCGCCAGCAGCTTGGCACAGGGGGCCTTATACAATGAGCAGTTCTTC.

The chain recombines TRBV7-2 with TRBJ2-7; 9 bases align to TRBD1. Germline V CDR1 and CDR2: SGHTA, FQGNSA. CDR3 length: 15 amino acids. Germline trimming cut 4 bases from V and 2 bases from J; bases unmatched to any gene: 6. The CDR3 coding sequence is TGTGCCAGCAGCTCCCCGGGACAGGGAACCTACGAGCAGTACTTC. It specifies CASSSPGQGTYEQYF.

This clone was seen just once. The chain carries TRBV4-3 and TRBJ1-5; D uncertain. Germline V CDR1 and CDR2: LGHNA, YSLEER. The CDR3 is made up of 15 amino acids. Trimming took off 1 base at V and 3 bases at J, with 10 bases between the two ends. The CDR3 DNA reads as TGCGCCAGCAGCCAAGCGTTAGTCTTCAATCAGCCCCAGCATTTT. This encodes CASSQALVFNQPQHF.

The chain uses TRBV3-1 (or the pseudogene TRBV3-2) and TRBJ1-2; D gene ambiguous. CDR3 length: 13 amino acids. Trimming shortened V by 3 bases and J by 5 bases, and 10 bases separated the two germline ends. Per the germline V gene, CDR1 is LGHDT and CDR2 is YNNKEL (reference sequence). The CDR3 loop is CASSQSRAYGYTF. The CDR3 DNA follows: TGTGCCAGCAGCCAGTCGCGAGCTTATGGCTACACCTTC.

The V gene is TRBV18, the J gene TRBJ1-5; maybe TRBD1 (6 bases). The germline gives CDR1 KGHSH, CDR2 LQKENI. Trimming stripped 3 bases from V and 3 bases from J, with 15 bases between. The CDR3 has 16 residues. CDR3 protein: CASSPLQGNNNQPQHF. In DNA, the CDR3 is TGTGCCAGCTCACCCCTACAGGGAAATAACAATCAGCCCCAGCATTTT.

The CDR3 loop reads CAISLDRANGYTF. The DNA of the CDR3 is TGTGCCATCAGTCTGGACAGGGCAAACGGCTACACCTTC. The V gene is TRBV10-3, the J gene TRBJ1-2, with 8 bases that match TRBD1. This CDR3 region has 13 residues. Germline loops: CDR1 ENHRY, CDR2 SYGVKD. V was pared by 5 bases and J by 8 bases, with 7 bases of the junction left unmatched.